These T cell receptor beta chains were read from a single sample in a study of blood T cell repertoires in COVID-19. Profiled with immunoSEQ multiplex PCR; TCRdb holds only in-frame clones, not every one. The data contain about 250,000 clones, about four fifths of them singletons. Sequenced sample: peripheral blood. Receptors were obtained from a man older than 75 with acute or convalescent COVID-19. Both conserved end residues are part of each CDR3. Fields, in order: clone size, D gene, J gene, V gene, CDR3 DNA, CDR3 protein. A D gene is named only where the DNA matches it firmly. The size field is filled for only some rows; it gives once, few, many or a size class.

few | - | TRBJ1-2 | TRBV28 | TGTGCCAGCAGTTTATATGGGGGGGGTAACTATGGCTACACCTTC | CASSLYGGGNYGYTF
- | - | TRBJ1-1 | TRBV19 | TGTGCCAGTAGTATCCAATCTAAGACAGGATCGAACACTGAAGCTTTCTTT | CASSIQSKTGSNTEAFF
- | TRBD1 | TRBJ1-4 | TRBV5-1 | TGCGCCAGCAGCCGGGAGACAGGGTCTTGGGAAAAACTGTTTTTT | CASSRETGSWEKLFF
- | - | TRBJ1-2 | TRBV6-5 | TGTGCCAGCAGTTACAGGGAGGCCGGCTATGGCTACACCTTC | CASSYREAGYGYTF
- | - | TRBJ2-3 | TRBV18 | TGTGCCAGCTCACTCTTTCCAGGGGCGATCGCAGATACGCAGTATTTT | CASSLFPGAIADTQYF
- | TRBD1 | TRBJ2-7 | TRBV11-2 | TGTGCCAGCAGCTCGGACAGGGCCGAGCAGTACTTC | CASSSDRAEQYF
- | - | TRBJ2-7 | TRBV5-1 | TGCGCCAGCAGCTGGACAGAAGAAAAATCCGAGCAGTACTTC | CASSWTEEKSEQYF
- | TRBD1 | TRBJ2-6 | TRBV18 | TGTGCCAGCTCCCCGGGACAGGGTTCGGGGGCCAACGTCCTGACTTTC | CASSPGQGSGANVLTF
- | - | TRBJ2-5 | TRBV5-4 | TGTGCCAGCAGCCCCGGGTCGCGCCTGAGGGAGACCCAGTACTTC | CASSPGSRLRETQYF
- | TRBD1 | TRBJ1-2 | TRBV18 | TGTGCCAGCTCACCGTCACAGGGGGCTTTCTATGGCTACACCTTC | CASSPSQGAFYGYTF
- | TRBD1 | TRBJ2-5 | TRBV11-1 | TGTGCCAGCAGCTTATCAGGACAGGACTTCACGGAGACCCAGTACTTC | CASSLSGQDFTETQYF
- | TRBD1 | TRBJ2-5 | TRBV19 | TGTGCCAGTAGTACGAGACAGGGGGTGAGAGAGACCCAGTACTTC | CASSTRQGVRETQYF
- | - | TRBJ2-2 | TRBV9 | TGTGCCAGCAGCGTAGAGATTCTAGCGAAGAACACCGGGGAGCTGTTTTTT | CASSVEILAKNTGELFF
- | TRBD1 | TRBJ2-5 | TRBV5-5 | TGTGCCAGCAGCAGACAGGGACAGGGGCCCGTGGAGACCCAGTACTTC | CASSRQGQGPVETQYF
- | - | TRBJ1-3 | TRBV5-1 | TGCGCCAGCAGCCCTTCGTTCCAGGGGAGTCGCTCTGGAAACACCATATATTTT | CASSPSFQGSRSGNTIYF
- | TRBD2 | TRBJ2-1 | TRBV5-1 | TGCGCCAGCAGCTCCGGGACTAGCGGGAGCGATGAGCAGTTCTTC | CASSSGTSGSDEQFF
- | TRBD2 | TRBJ2-1 | TRBV6-5 | TGTGCCAGCAGTTACTCTCTAGCGGGGGGTGACAATGAGCAGTTCTTC | CASSYSLAGGDNEQFF
- | TRBD1 | TRBJ1-5 | TRBV24-1 | TGTGCCACCAGTGATTCCGGGACAGGGGGTAGGCAGCCCCAGCATTTT | CATSDSGTGGRQPQHF
- | - | TRBJ1-1 | TRBV6-5 | TGTGCCAGCAGATTCACCGGGGTGAACACTGAAGCTTTCTTT | CASRFTGVNTEAFF
- | - | TRBJ2-6 | TRBV5-1 | TGCGCATCAGGCCACGGGGACTCTGGGGCCAACGTCCTGACTTTC | CASGHGDSGANVLTF
- | - | TRBJ1-2 | TRBV30 | TGTGCCTGGAGTCCAGGGTCTGGCTACACCTTC | CAWSPGSGYTF
- | - | TRBJ2-7 | TRBV5-1 | TGCGCCAGCAGCTTGAACAGAGACTACGAGCAGTACTTC | CASSLNRDYEQYF
few | TRBD1 | TRBJ2-2 | TRBV5-1 | TGCGCCAGCAGCTTGTTAAGGACAGGGGATCCCGGGGAGCTGTTTTTT | CASSLLRTGDPGELFF
- | TRBD2 | TRBJ2-1 | TRBV19 | TGTGCCAGTAGTTTTCGACTAGCGGTTGGCCTCAATGAGCAGTTCTTC | CASSFRLAVGLNEQFF
- | TRBD1 | TRBJ1-2 | TRBV7-9 | TGTGCCAGCAGCAACCCGCAGGGGGCTTTGTATGGCTACACCTTC | CASSNPQGALYGYTF
- | - | TRBJ2-1 | TRBV3-1/TRBV3-2 | TGTGCCAGCAGCCAAAGAACTCAAAGCTCCTACAATGAGCAGTTCTTC | CASSQRTQSSYNEQFF
few | TRBD1 | TRBJ1-2 | TRBV6-5 | TGTGCCAGCAGTTACGTAAGGACAGGGGGTTCCTATGGCTACACCTTC | CASSYVRTGGSYGYTF
- | TRBD1 | TRBJ2-7 | TRBV5-4 | TGTGCCAGCAGCCCGACAGGGGGGGGCTACTACGAGCAGTACTTC | CASSPTGGGYYEQYF
- | TRBD1 | TRBJ2-6 | TRBV2 | TGTGCCAGCAGCTCCGGGACAGGGAGATCTGGGGCCAACGTCCTGACTTTC | CASSSGTGRSGANVLTF
- | - | TRBJ1-2 | TRBV19 | TGTGCCAGTAGTTCCGGGGCCGGGGGAGGCTACACCTTC | CASSSGAGGGYTF
- | TRBD1 | TRBJ1-3 | TRBV5-1 | TGCGCCAGCAGCTCTGGGACAGGGACAAGCTCTGGAAACACCATATATTTT | CASSSGTGTSSGNTIYF
- | - | TRBJ1-1 | TRBV27 | TGTGCCAGCAGTCCACTCCTCGTGGGGGCATCGCCGAACACTGAAGCTTTCTTT | CASSPLLVGASPNTEAFF
once | - | TRBJ1-6 | TRBV15 | TGTGCCACCAGCAGATCGGGGGGAAGCTCCTATAATTCACCCCTCCACTTT | CATSRSGGSSYNSPLHF
- | TRBD2 | TRBJ2-3 | TRBV7-2 | TGTGCCAGCAGCTTATTTCGAGCGGGGGTTAAAGATACGCAGTATTTT | CASSLFRAGVKDTQYF
few | - | TRBJ2-7 | TRBV6-5 | TGTGCCAGCAGTACCTCTAGAGGGCGCTCCTACGAGCAGTACTTC | CASSTSRGRSYEQYF
- | TRBD1 | TRBJ1-2 | TRBV12-3/TRBV12-4 | TGTGCCAGCAGCCCCGACAGGGCTGGCTACACCTTC | CASSPDRAGYTF
- | TRBD2 | TRBJ2-5 | TRBV29-1 | TGCAGCGTTGAGGAGACCCGGGGGGCCCAGTACTTC | CSVEETRGAQYF
- | - | TRBJ2-1 | TRBV19 | TGTGCCAGTAGTATTATCCAGCGGCCCTACAATGAGCAGTTCTTC | CASSIIQRPYNEQFF
- | TRBD1 | TRBJ2-1 | TRBV19 | TGTGCCAGTAGTGGACAGGGGCACTACAATGAGCAGTTCTTC | CASSGQGHYNEQFF
once | - | TRBJ2-5 | TRBV28 | TGTGCCAGCAGACTACAGGGAACAGAGACCCAGTACTTC | CASRLQGTETQYF
- | TRBD1 | TRBJ1-5 | TRBV27 | TGTGCCAGCAGTTTGGGACAGGGGAGCAATCAGCCCCAGCATTTT | CASSLGQGSNQPQHF
- | - | TRBJ1-2 | TRBV30 | TGTGCCTGGTCGACGGGGTATTATGGCTACACCTTC | CAWSTGYYGYTF
- | - | TRBJ2-5 | TRBV5-1 | TGCGCCAGCAGCCCCTGGGACACGACTAAAGAGACCCAGTACTTC | CASSPWDTTKETQYF
- | - | TRBJ1-2 | TRBV3-1/TRBV3-2 | TGTGCCAGCAGCCAAGATCGTACAGGGCTTTCCTATGGCTACACCTTC | CASSQDRTGLSYGYTF
- | - | TRBJ1-5 | TRBV30 | TGTGCCTGGAGTGTACGAGGAGCCAATCAGCCCCAGCATTTT | CAWSVRGANQPQHF
- | TRBD1 | TRBJ1-2 | TRBV2 | TGTGCCAGCAGGGCCGGGACAGGGGGCGCCTATGGCTACACCTTC | CASRAGTGGAYGYTF
few | - | TRBJ1-4 | TRBV4-1 | TGCGCCAGCAGCCAGGTTGGGAGGGGGGCAACTAATGAAAAACTGTTTTTT | CASSQVGRGATNEKLFF
once | TRBD2 | TRBJ2-5 | TRBV10-3 | TGTGCCATCAGTGAGTCGCATCGGGAGGGCCGGGAGACCCAGTACTTC | CAISESHREGRETQYF
- | - | TRBJ1-6 | TRBV7-9 | TGTGCCAGCAGCTTAGAGGCCCCAGGGAATTCACCCCTCCACTTT | CASSLEAPGNSPLHF
- | - | TRBJ2-3 | TRBV7-9 | TGTGCCAGCAACACTCTGAAGCGGGTCTCTAGCACAGATACGCAGTATTTT | CASNTLKRVSSTDTQYF
- | TRBD2 | TRBJ2-7 | TRBV18 | TGTGCCAGCTCATCACTAGCGGCGGGATCCTACGAGCAGTACTTC | CASSSLAAGSYEQYF